Shown below are 18 T cell receptor beta chains from a single sample sequenced in a study of blood T cell repertoires in COVID-19. Using immunoSEQ multiplex PCR, the repertoire was profiled, and TCRdb retains in-frame clones only, with some absent. The sample yields around 57,000 clones, more than 85% seen once. The sequencing sample was made of peripheral blood. The receptors originated from a man in his fifties or sixties with acute or convalescent COVID-19.

This sequence joins TRBV6-4 and TRBJ2-3; D might be TRBD2 (6 bases). The CDR3 contains 15 residues. The germline gives CDR1 MRHNA, CDR2 SNTAGT. V lost 5 bases and J 2 bases, leaving 14 bases between the germline ends. Written as DNA, the CDR3 is TGTGCCAGCAGTCTTACTAGCAGGTCCACAGATACGCAGTATTTT. It translates to CASSLTSRSTDTQYF.

This clone appeared once. The chain has TRBV6-6 and TRBJ2-1; 8 nucleotides match TRBD2. The germline V gene has CDR1 MNHNY and CDR2 SVGAGI (reference sequence). V was clipped by 5 bases and J by 14 bases; unmatched bases: 8. The CDR3 length is 12 residues. As DNA, the CDR3 is TGTGCCAGCAGTCCCCGGGGACTAGAGGAGTTCTTC. Protein sequence: CASSPRGLEEFF.

This chain connects TRBV19 to TRBJ2-3; no definite D call. Germline V gene lookup returns CDR1 LNHDA and CDR2 SQIVND (reference sequence). The CDR3 loop spans 15 amino acids. The V gene lost 1 base and the J gene lost 3 bases, with 11 bases spanning the gap. The CDR3 spells CASSIGAVATDTQYF. The CDR3 DNA follows: TGTGCCAGTAGTATAGGGGCAGTCGCTACAGATACGCAGTATTTT.

The genes are TRBV12-5 and TRBJ1-4; D might be TRBD1 (6 bases). V was clipped by 0 bases and J by 0 bases, with 20 bases between them. This CDR3 is 20 amino acids long. Germline CDR1 LGHNT, CDR2 FRNRAP. CDR3 nucleotide sequence: TGTGCTAGTGGTTTGGTACAGGGCCGATCTCTAGTTGCAACTAATGAAAAACTGTTTTTT. Its protein product is CASGLVQGRSLVATNEKLFF.

V gene TRBV29-1 combines with J gene TRBJ2-1, with TRBD2 matching over 10 bases. CDR3 length: 17 amino acids. The J segment lost 0 bases and the V segment lost 6 bases, leaving 11 bases of the junction unmatched. CDR1 and CDR2 (germline): SQVTM, ANQGSEA. The CDR3 here is CSVVSRASGSSYNEQFF. CDR3 DNA sequence: TGCAGCGTAGTGAGCCGGGCTAGCGGGAGCTCCTACAATGAGCAGTTCTTC.

In DNA, the CDR3 is TGTGCCAGTAGTCCCTACAGGGGCTACGAAAAACTGTTTTTT. Protein product: CASSPYRGYEKLFF. The chain employs TRBV19 and TRBJ1-4, with 7 bases that match TRBD1. Germline CDR1 reads LNHDA; CDR2 reads SQIVND (reference sequence). The CDR3 sequence is 14 residues long. The J segment lost 8 bases and the V segment lost 5 bases, leaving 8 bases of the junction unmatched.

The chain employs TRBV5-4 and TRBJ1-1; 8 bases fit TRBD1. The CDR3 is 15 residues long. Germline V gene lookup returns CDR1 SGHNT and CDR2 YYREEE (reference sequence). Trimming cost V 9 bases and J 3 bases; bases outside gene matches: 13. The CDR3 DNA is TGTGCCATCCCGAAATCCGGACAGGGCGACACTGAAGCTTTCTTT. Residues: CAIPKSGQGDTEAFF.

This CDR3 is CASSLVAGGANEQFF. DNA of the CDR3: TGTGCCAGCAGCCTGGTAGCGGGAGGGGCAAATGAGCAGTTCTTC. The gene calls are TRBV6-5 and TRBJ2-1, with 11 nucleotides matching TRBD2. Trimming removed 6 bases from V and 7 bases from J; junction bases left unmatched: 8. The V gene's germline CDR1 is MNHEY and CDR2 SVGAGI. The CDR3 totals 15 residues.

V gene TRBV2 combines with J gene TRBJ1-5, with D tentatively TRBD1 (5 bases). The ends were cut back, 1 base at V and 6 bases at J, with 10 bases in the middle. The CDR3 spans 14 residues. Per the germline V gene, CDR1 is SNHLY and CDR2 is FYNNEI. The CDR3 loop is CASSEGGRVQPQHF. The DNA for the CDR3 is TGTGCCAGCAGTGAAGGTGGCAGGGTTCAGCCCCAGCATTTT.

The rearrangement links TRBV4-1 to TRBJ1-5, with 10 nucleotides matching TRBD1. After removal of 1 base from V and 6 bases from J, the junction contained 0 bases not matched to a gene. Looked up from germline, CDR1 is MGHRA and CDR2 is YSYEKL. The CDR3 runs 14 residues. This CDR3 is CASSQGQGAQPQHF. For the CDR3, the DNA is TGCGCCAGCAGCCAAGGACAGGGGGCTCAGCCCCAGCATTTT.

The chain has TRBV19 and TRBJ2-5, with 11 bases aligning to TRBD2. There are 13 residues in the CDR3. V lost 5 bases to trimming and J lost 10 bases; unmatched junction nucleotides: 6. The germline gives CDR1 LNHDA, CDR2 SQIVND (reference sequence). The DNA of the CDR3 is TGTGCCAGTAGTCTACTAGCGGGAGAGGGCCAGTACTTC. It is translated as CASSLLAGEGQYF.

This rearrangement joins TRBV7-9 to TRBJ2-1; D is possibly TRBD2 (5 bases). Trimming removed 0 bases from V and 1 base from J, with 10 bases in between. The CDR3 totals 16 residues. Germline V gives CDR1 SEHNR, CDR2 FQNEAQ (reference sequence). The CDR3 DNA reads TGTGCCAGCAGCTTAGCGCTAGCCAGGTCCTACAATGAGCAGTTCTTC. Protein sequence: CASSLALARSYNEQFF.

V is TRBV5-4 and J is TRBJ2-7; TRBD2 matches 7 bases. The V segment lost 2 bases and the J segment 6 bases; nucleotides outside the gene matches: 8. Germline V gives CDR1 SGHNT, CDR2 YYREEE (reference sequence). The CDR3 totals 14 residues. This chain's CDR3 is CASSFERDAAEQYF. DNA of the CDR3: TGTGCCAGCAGCTTTGAGCGGGACGCCGCCGAGCAGTACTTC.

CDR3 nucleotides: TGTGCCATCAGCCATACAGGAGACTATGGCTACACCTTC. Its translation is CAISHTGDYGYTF. This chain joins TRBV10-3 and TRBJ1-2, with a weak D call TRBD1 (5 bases). This CDR3 comprises 13 residues. Germline lookup yields CDR1 ENHRY and CDR2 SYGVKD. Trimming left V 6 bases short and J 3 bases short, with 11 bases between.

The chain combines TRBV7-8 with TRBJ2-7; 7 positions match TRBD1. Germline CDR1 reads SGHVS; CDR2 reads FQNEAQ. The J segment lost 0 bases and the V segment lost 4 bases, leaving 6 bases of the junction unmatched. The CDR3 extends over 15 amino acids. The CDR3 reads CASSSDRERSYEQYF. CDR3 sequence (DNA): TGTGCCAGCAGCTCAGACAGGGAACGCTCCTACGAGCAGTACTTC. Full variable domain (remainder filled in from reference TRBV7-8 and TRBJ2-7): GAGVSQSPRYKVAKRGQDVALRCDPISGHVSLFWYQQALGQGPEFLTYFQNEAQLDKSGLPSDRFFAERPEGSVSTLKIQRTQQEDSAVYLCASSSDRERSYEQYFGPGTRLTVT.

This chain links TRBV11-2 with TRBJ1-1, with 7 bases fitting TRBD1. The germline V gene encodes CDR1 SGHAT and CDR2 FQNNGV. The J segment lost 1 base and the V segment lost 5 bases, leaving 4 bases of the junction unmatched. CDR3 length: 14 amino acids. CDR3 in DNA: TGTGCCAGCAGCCATAACAGGGGGAACACTGAAGCTTTCTTT. Encoded protein: CASSHNRGNTEAFF.

V gene TRBV11-2 combines with J gene TRBJ1-2; the D is unclear. The germline V gene has CDR1 SGHAT and CDR2 FQNNGV. The CDR3 length is 13 residues. V lost 5 bases and J 4 bases, leaving 11 bases between the germline ends. CDR3 in DNA: TGTGCCAGCAGCCTTACACCGTTCTATGGCTACACCTTC. As protein: CASSLTPFYGYTF.

The V and J genes are TRBV27 and TRBJ2-5; 11 nucleotides match TRBD2. The germline V gene encodes CDR1 MNHEY and CDR2 SMNVEV (reference sequence). Unmatched junction bases numbered 8, after V lost 6 bases and J lost 2 bases. This CDR3 region has 16 residues. The CDR3 nucleotides read TGTGCCAGCAGCCGTATAGCGGGAGGGGGACAAGAGACCCAGTACTTC. It translates to CASSRIAGGGQETQYF.